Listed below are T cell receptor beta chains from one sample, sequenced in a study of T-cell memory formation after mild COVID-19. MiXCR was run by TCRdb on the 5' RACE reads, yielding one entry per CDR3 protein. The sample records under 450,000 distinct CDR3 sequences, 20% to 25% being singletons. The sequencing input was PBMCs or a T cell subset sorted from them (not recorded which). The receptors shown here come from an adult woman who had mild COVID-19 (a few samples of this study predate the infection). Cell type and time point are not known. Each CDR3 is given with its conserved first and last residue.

CASSLEGVSTEAFF TRBJ1-1 TRBV5-1
CATSAATIRSNQPQHF TRBJ1-5 TRBV24-1
CASSVGYDQPQHF TRBJ1-5 TRBV25-1
CASSQEPSPRWQETQYF TRBJ2-5 TRBV3-1
CAWSVPVGF TRBJ2-7 TRBV30
CAISLGGSSGYTF TRBJ1-2 TRBV10-3
CASSTPGPPTDTQYF TRBJ2-3 TRBV6-5
CASMDRAGYNEQFF TRBJ2-1 TRBV6-5
CASSLLSEGREQFF TRBJ2-1 TRBV7-2
CASSISWAANTGELFF TRBJ2-2 TRBV19
CASSLEQATGELFF TRBJ2-2 TRBV5-1
CASSEYRGGPDEQYF TRBJ2-7 TRBV25-1
CSVLGLQEQETQYF TRBJ2-5 TRBV29-1
CATSEGSGGAEETQYF TRBJ2-5 TRBV24-1
CASSVLSTGVADTQYF TRBJ2-3 TRBV25-1
CASSFGLLNEQFF TRBJ2-1 TRBV27
CASSSNGDTEAFF TRBJ1-1 TRBV5-1
CATSSPVGQGNTGELFF TRBJ2-2 TRBV15
CASSLTPEAGILDEQFF TRBJ2-1 TRBV6-5
CASSTGGLPAYLYF TRBJ2-7 TRBV25-1
CASSPNPSGTDTQYF TRBJ2-3 TRBV7-3
CASSSPVIGEVADTQYF TRBJ2-3 TRBV7-6
CASSPGTSGPETQYF TRBJ2-5 TRBV5-1
CASSPDGTQPQHF TRBJ1-5 TRBV18
CASSLANGRNNEAFF TRBJ1-1 TRBV11-2
CATSREADTQYF TRBJ2-3 TRBV15
CASSPQGSNSPLHF TRBJ1-6 TRBV18